Presented here are 24 T cell receptor beta chains from one specimen sequenced in a study of vaccination effects on CD4 cells after COVID-19. Data came from immunoSEQ multiplex PCR; TCRdb stores just in-frame clones and leaves some out. Counted here are fewer than 40,000 clones, under 85% occurring once; the ten biggest clones make up about 29%. No antigen has been assigned to these receptors. Sequencing in the ViraFEST assay came after antigen-specific CD4+ T cells had been expanded with viral peptide pools, which were used to stimulate PBMC. Culture proceeded for approximately 9 days, and CD4+ T cells were then isolated. A PCR test confirmed that the person had SARS-CoV-2 infection between March and December 2020. The sample here was CD4+ T cells from PBMCs cultured with a peptide pool, taken before COVID-19 vaccination. These receptors all come from a human donor who had a prior SARS-CoV-2 infection.

This chain links TRBV10-3 with TRBJ1-1; D call uncertain. The CDR3 has 14 residues. Trimming cost V 4 bases and J 1 base, with 10 bases left between them. Germline values: CDR1 ENHRY, CDR2 SYGVKD. The CDR3 sequence: CAISAGGANTEAFF. DNA for the CDR3: TGTGCCATCAGTGCGGGCGGAGCGAACACTGAAGCTTTCTTT.

The chain uses TRBV2 and TRBJ2-3; 11 nucleotides agree with TRBD2. After removal of 3 bases from V and 14 bases from J, the junction contained 7 bases not matched to a gene. Germline V gives CDR1 SNHLY, CDR2 FYNNEI. CDR3 size: 13 residues. In DNA, the CDR3 is TGTGCCAGCAGTGACACTAGCGGGAGCCCCCCGTATTTT. Its protein product is CASSDTSGSPPYF. Variable domain in full (rest from reference TRBV2 and TRBJ2-3): EPEVTQTPSHQVTQMGQEVILRCVPISNHLYFYWYRQILGQKVEFLVSFYNNEISEKSEIFDDQFSVERPDGSNFTLKIRSTKLEDSAMYFCASSDTSGSPPYFGPGTRLTVL.

The genes are TRBV2 and TRBJ2-2; perhaps TRBD2 as D (5 bases). Germline assignment: CDR1 SNHLY and CDR2 FYNNEI. V lost 7 bases, J lost 0 bases, and 15 bases lay in between. This CDR3 spans 16 amino acids. CDR3 sequence: CASTPRELANTGELFF. CDR3 sequence (DNA): TGTGCCAGCACCCCGAGGGAGCTAGCGAACACCGGGGAGCTGTTTTTT.

CDR3 sequence reads: CSASLDTEAFF. As DNA, the CDR3 is TGCAGTGCTAGTTTGGACACTGAAGCTTTCTTT. The chain combines TRBV20-1 with TRBJ1-1; D remains unclear. V lost 3 bases and J lost 3, with 5 bases in between. The CDR3 covers 11 residues. CDR1 is DFQATT, CDR2 SNEGSKA, per germline (reference sequence).

V gene TRBV15 combines with J gene TRBJ2-7, with D possibly matching TRBD1 (6 bases). V shed 1 base and J shed 2 bases, with 12 bases lying between them. Germline V CDR1 and CDR2: LNHNV, YYDKDF (reference sequence). CDR3 size: 15 residues. CDR3 sequence reads: CATSRGQGRTYEQYF. The CDR3, as DNA: TGTGCCACCAGCAGAGGCCAGGGGCGGACCTACGAGCAGTACTTC.

V and J are TRBV21-1 and TRBJ1-2; TRBD1 was called by the table and not checked on the DNA. TRBV21-1 is reported as a pseudogene. CDR3 size: 16 residues. Written as DNA, the CDR3 is TGTGCCAGCAGCAAAATGGGGGGACAGACTAACTATGGCTACACCTTC. It is translated as CASSKMGGQTNYGYTF.

The chain recombines TRBV19 with TRBJ1-2; D might be TRBD1 (6 bases). There are 15 residues in the CDR3. Germline V CDR1 and CDR2: LNHDA, SQIVND (reference sequence). Trimming removed 3 bases at V and 0 bases at J, with 11 bases between. The CDR3 loop is CASSIWGTPNYGYTF. As DNA, the CDR3 is TGTGCCAGTAGTATTTGGGGGACACCTAACTATGGCTACACCTTC. The whole variable domain, remainder taken from reference TRBV19 and TRBJ1-2, is DGGITQSPKYLFRKEGQNVTLSCEQNLNHDAMYWYRQDPGQGLRLIYYSQIVNDFQKGDIAEGYSVSREKKESFPLTVTSAQKNPTAFYLCASSIWGTPNYGYTFGSGTRLTVV.

V gene TRBV4-2 combines with J gene TRBJ2-5, with TRBD2 identical over 10 bases. V shed 1 base, J shed 3 bases, and the junction held 2 bases outside the gene matches. The CDR3 is 15 residues long. Germline V gene sequence: CDR1 LGHNA, CDR2 YNFKEQ. CDR3 coding DNA: TGTGCCAGCAGCCAAGGGCTAGCGGGAGAAGAGACCCAGTACTTC. Protein: CASSQGLAGEETQYF.

This clone has just one count. The chain combines TRBV6-6 with TRBJ1-5; TRBD1 matches 7 bases. The CDR3 totals 13 residues. Germline V gives CDR1 MNHNY, CDR2 SVGAGI (reference sequence). The V and J ends lost 6 bases and 2 bases, in that order; junction bases with no gene match: 1. The CDR3 nucleotides are TGTGCCAGCAGGCAGGGGGGCAATCAGCCCCAGCATTTT. Its protein is CASRQGGNQPQHF.

This chain joins TRBV23-1 and TRBJ1-1, with TRBD1 matching over 7 bases. TRBV23-1 is an ORF, with its function uncertain. V was clipped by 6 bases and J by 6 bases; unmatched bases: 13. The CDR3 runs 15 residues. The CDR3 sequence: CASREETGALPEAFF. The CDR3 bases are TGCGCCAGCAGGGAAGAAACAGGGGCACTCCCTGAAGCTTTCTTT.

This clone was observed a handful of times. This rearrangement joins TRBV4-1 to TRBJ2-7; a weak D match, TRBD1 (6 bases). The V end was cut by 1 base, the J end by 2 bases, with 18 bases between. CDR3 length equals 17 residues. Germline CDR1 reads MGHRA; CDR2 reads YSYEKL. In nucleotides, the CDR3 is TGCGCCAGCAGCCAAGTAGTAGGGGGTATCTCTCCCTACGAGCAGTACTTC. The encoded protein is CASSQVVGGISPYEQYF.

This clone was seen just once. The rearrangement uses TRBV7-8 and TRBJ2-5; no firm D call. Germline CDR1 SGHVS, CDR2 FQNEAQ. The V and J ends lost 5 bases and 0 bases respectively, with 10 bases between them. The length of the CDR3 is 14 residues. The DNA for the CDR3 is TGTGCCAGCAGCCGCCGGGTAGACCAAGAGACCCAGTACTTC. Translation: CASSRRVDQETQYF.

The rearrangement uses TRBV7-7 and TRBJ2-1, with D unclear. CDR3 size: 8 residues. Trimming removed 11 bases at V and 15 bases at J, with 11 bases between. Per germline, CDR1 SSHAT and CDR2 FNYEAQ (reference sequence). The CDR3 coding sequence is TGTGCCCGATTCCTGCGGTTCTTC. Translating it yields CARFLRFF.

In this sample, this clone turned up a few times. This rearrangement joins TRBV16 to TRBJ1-5; no reliable D call. The length of the CDR3 is 13 residues. Between the trimmed V and J ends, which lost 10 bases and 9 bases, there was a span of 19 bases. Germline V gene data show CDR1 as KGHSY and CDR2 as FQNENV. CDR3 nucleotide sequence: TGTGCCACCACCCGTTACCGGGCCCGGCCCCAGCATTTT. Its protein product is CATTRYRARPQHF.

The chain joins TRBV7-2 to TRBJ1-2, with TRBD1 identical over 9 bases. V gave up 5 bases and J gave up 3 bases; unmatched junction bases: 7. The V gene's germline CDR1 is SGHTA and CDR2 FQGNSA. This CDR3 is built from 15 residues. The CDR3 is CASSPPGQGYYGYTF. The CDR3 bases are TGTGCCAGCAGCCCCCCGGGACAGGGCTACTATGGCTACACCTTC.

The rearrangement uses TRBV7-9 and TRBJ1-5, with TRBD1 matching 7 bases. This CDR3 spans 15 amino acids. J lost 0 bases, V lost 3 bases, and 2 bases had no gene match. Germline values: CDR1 SEHNR, CDR2 FQNEAQ (reference sequence). The CDR3: CASSFGTDSNQPQHF. CDR3 sequence (DNA): TGTGCCAGCAGCTTTGGGACAGATAGCAATCAGCCCCAGCATTTT.

This clone was counted a few times. The genes are TRBV4-1 and TRBJ1-6, with 8 bases fitting TRBD1. The CDR3 is 15 amino acids. CDR1 and CDR2 (germline): MGHRA, YSYEKL. J gave up 7 bases and V 0 bases, and 2 bases lay outside the gene matches. Here the CDR3 reads CASSQERTGNSPLHF. CDR3 nucleotides: TGCGCCAGCAGCCAAGAGAGGACAGGGAATTCACCCCTCCACTTT.

This chain connects TRBV11-1 to TRBJ2-1; 8 nucleotides agree with TRBD1. This CDR3 is 13 amino acids long. Germline CDR1 is SGHAT and CDR2 is FQDESV (reference sequence). Trimming cost V 5 bases and J 8 bases; bases outside gene matches: 5. CDR3 in amino acids: CASSRNRGDEQFF. CDR3 in DNA: TGTGCCAGCAGCCGGAACAGGGGGGATGAGCAGTTCTTC.

The chain uses TRBV7-6 and TRBJ2-7; 8 positions match TRBD2. The trim removed 6 bases at V and 0 bases at J, leaving 7 bases unmatched. This CDR3 region has 15 residues. Looked up from germline, CDR1 is SGHVS and CDR2 is FNYEAQ. The CDR3 sequence: CASSLQAGGSYEQYF. In nucleotides, the CDR3 is TGTGCCAGCAGTCTGCAGGCGGGGGGCTCCTACGAGCAGTACTTC.

Only one count was recorded for this clone. The rearrangement joins TRBV6-6 to TRBJ2-5; TRBD1 matches at 11 bases. The junction had 13 bases not matched to a gene; V was cut back by 5 bases and J by 5 bases. The CDR3 has 17 amino acids. The V gene's germline CDR1 is MNHNY and CDR2 SVGAGI (reference sequence). In DNA form, the CDR3 reads TGTGCCAGCAGTCAAATTCCGGGACAGGGGGTTTGGGAGACCCAGTACTTC. This codes for CASSQIPGQGVWETQYF.

The chain recombines TRBV5-8 with TRBJ1-6; 7 nucleotides agree with TRBD1. The germline gives CDR1 SGHTS, CDR2 YDEGEE. Germline trimming cut 4 bases from V and 5 bases from J; bases unmatched to any gene: 12. The CDR3 runs to 17 residues. In nucleotides, the CDR3 is TGTGCCAGCAGCCAGGACAGGAGATTACCCCATAATTCACCCCTCCACTTT. As protein: CASSQDRRLPHNSPLHF.

The V and J genes are TRBV19 and TRBJ1-6; D is possibly TRBD1 (5 bases). The V end lost 6 bases, the J end lost 7 bases, and 19 bases lay between the germline ends. Germline assignment: CDR1 LNHDA and CDR2 SQIVND (reference sequence). The CDR3 is 16 amino acids. The CDR3 DNA is TGTGCCAGTAGCCCACCGGGGGGGATAGGAAATTCACCCCTCCACTTT. This translates into CASSPPGGIGNSPLHF.

This chain connects TRBV28 to TRBJ1-5; the D is unclear. The CDR3 length is 12 residues. Trimming cost V 0 bases and J 9 bases, with 6 bases left between them. Germline CDR1 reads MDHEN; CDR2 reads SYDVKM. CDR3 loop: CASSLWQRPQHF. CDR3 sequence (DNA): TGTGCCAGCAGTTTATGGCAACGGCCCCAGCATTTT.

This clone was detected a few times. The chain recombines TRBV15 with TRBJ1-2; 9 bases are a match to TRBD1. The CDR3 extends over 12 amino acids. The junction had 4 bases not matched to a gene; V was cut back by 6 bases and J by 8 bases. Germline V lookup: CDR1 LNHNV, CDR2 YYDKDF (reference sequence). The DNA of the CDR3 is TGTGCCACCAGACAGGGGGCAGGAGGCTACACCTTC. Translated, it gives CATRQGAGGYTF.